The 4 T cell receptor beta chains reported below all come from one sample, sequenced in a study of blood T cells in healthy people across ages. For the second PCR, which ran for 7 to 11 cycles, a sample-barcoded 5' primer and a J-beta primer mix were used. From the 5' RACE reads, TCRdb called clonotypes with MiXCR, one entry per CDR3 protein. Here the sample spans fewer than 2,000,000 distinct CDR3 sequences, about 31% being singletons. Sequencing input: blood. Source of these receptors: a woman between 25 and 40 years old in good health.

The V gene is TRBV20-1, the J gene TRBJ2-1; the match to TRBD2 covers 11 bases. Trimming cost V 4 bases and J 5 bases; bases outside gene matches: 10. The germline V gene encodes CDR1 DFQATT and CDR2 SNEGSKA (reference sequence). The CDR3 is 16 residues long. CDR3 in DNA: TGCAGTGCTAAGACCATAGCGGGAGGGCCCCACAATGAGCAGTTCTTC. It is translated as CSAKTIAGGPHNEQFF.

Turning to this clonotype: Compared with germline, one end of the junction differs, possibly owing to a read error. Written as DNA, the CDR3 is TGCGCCAGCGGTCAGGGTCTTAGAACTAATAAAAAACTGTTTTTT. It is translated as CASGQGLRTNKKLFF. This chain connects TRBV5-1 to TRBJ1-4; TRBD1 might be the D (5 bases). CDR3 size: 15 residues. CDR1 is SGHRS, CDR2 YFSETQ, per germline.

This clonotype showed up many times. The rearrangement joins TRBV5-1 to TRBJ2-5; D unclear. Germline V gene lookup returns CDR1 SGHRS and CDR2 YFSETQ. The V gene lost 2 bases and the J gene lost 5 bases, with 10 bases spanning the gap. This CDR3 spans 13 amino acids. The CDR3 DNA sequence: TGCGCCAGCAGCTTAGAAGGGCGGGAGACCCAGTACTTC. This gives the protein CASSLEGRETQYF.

The chain links TRBV3-1 to TRBJ2-3; TRBD1 agrees at 9 bases. Germline V gene lookup returns CDR1 LGHDT and CDR2 YNNKEL (reference sequence). The CDR3 has 15 amino acids. The J segment lost 5 bases and the V segment lost 4 bases, leaving 7 bases of the junction unmatched. CDR3 nucleotide sequence: TGTGCCAGCAGCCCCCGGGACAGGGAAGGAGATACGCAGTATTTT. Amino acid sequence: CASSPRDREGDTQYF.